These 10 T cell receptor beta chains came from one sample sequenced in a study of blood T cells in healthy people across ages (dated by TCRdb to about 2015). Library creation used 5' RACE. Sequenced on an Illumina HiSeq 2500. A second PCR of about 6 to 11 cycles was performed with a sample-barcoded 5' primer and a J-beta primer mix. TCRdb handled the public reads itself, with Q25 trimming in fastp and clone calling in MiXCR, and kept productive beta chains. Rows merge per CDR3 protein into single entries with the most common DNA and genes. Counted in this sample were about 1.8 million distinct CDR3 sequences; about 49% of them appeared once. Roughly 2.1% of the sample is taken by the ten largest. Sequencing was done on a sample of blood. Every receptor here comes from a woman aged 40 to 49 in good health.

J is TRBJ2-1 and V is TRBV6-5; 7 nucleotides agree with TRBD2. Unmatched junction bases numbered 7, after V lost 5 bases and J lost 0 bases. The CDR3 is made up of 16 amino acids. In germline, CDR1 is MNHEY, CDR2 SVGAGI. For the CDR3, the DNA is TGTGCCAGCAGTAAACTAGCGAAGGTCTCCTACAATGAGCAGTTCTTC. This codes for CASSKLAKVSYNEQFF.

The V and J genes are TRBV6-2 or TRBV6-3 and TRBJ2-7; D perhaps matches TRBD1 (6 bases). V dropped 5 bases and J dropped 5 bases, with 13 bases sitting between them. Germline CDR1 reads MNHEY; CDR2 reads SVGEGT. This CDR3 spans 13 amino acids. The DNA for the CDR3 is TGTGCCAGCAGTCCCCACAGGGTCAACGAGCAGTACTTC. This sequence encodes CASSPHRVNEQYF.

In its sample, this clonotype was seen a few times. DNA for the CDR3: TGCAGCGTTGAAGAAGGGCAGGGGGCAGGGGGCTACACCTTC. Its translation: CSVEEGQGAGGYTF. The chain joins TRBV29-1 to TRBJ1-2; 8 bases match TRBD1. Germline V CDR1 and CDR2: SQVTM, ANQGSEA. This CDR3 is 14 amino acids long. After removal of 0 bases from V and 8 bases from J, the junction contained 8 bases not matched to a gene.

This clonotype was observed a few times. The V and J genes are TRBV5-4 and TRBJ2-5; 8 bases agree with TRBD2. The CDR3 runs 17 residues. Germline assignment: CDR1 SGHNT and CDR2 YYREEE (reference sequence). J was trimmed by 1 base and V by 3 bases; bases with no gene match: 11. The CDR3 region is CASSSAGGRPSQETQYF. The DNA for the CDR3 is TGTGCCAGCAGCTCGGCGGGGGGCAGGCCGTCCCAAGAGACCCAGTACTTC. The full variable domain, in which reference TRBV5-4 and TRBJ2-5 provide the parts outside the CDR3, is ETGVTQSPTHLIKTRGQQVTLRCSSQSGHNTVSWYQQALGQGPQFIFQYYREEENGRGNFPPRFSGLQFPNYSSELNVNALELDDSALYLCASSSAGGRPSQETQYFGPGTRLLVL.

This clonotype was counted a few times. The rearrangement joins TRBV20-1 to TRBJ2-1, with D perhaps matching TRBD1 (5 bases). Per germline, CDR1 DFQATT and CDR2 SNEGSKA (reference sequence). The CDR3 loop spans 11 amino acids. V lost 6 bases and J 7 bases, leaving 10 bases between the germline ends. The CDR3 loop reads CSAQGPNEQFF. CDR3 nucleotides: TGCAGTGCCCAGGGTCCTAATGAGCAGTTCTTC.

The chain uses TRBV12-3 or TRBV12-4 and TRBJ2-1; TRBD1 aligns across 11 bases. The CDR3 totals 15 residues. V lost 6 bases, J lost 9 bases, and 10 bases stayed unmatched. The CDR3 nucleotides are TGTGCCAGCAGCCCCAGGACAGGGGGCCTGGGTGAGCAGTTCTTC. This codes for CASSPRTGGLGEQFF.

The rearrangement links TRBV20-1 to TRBJ1-4, with TRBD1 matching over 7 bases. The CDR3 totals 14 residues. Germline-derived CDR1 and CDR2 are DFQATT and SNEGSKA (reference sequence). J lost 8 bases, V lost 3 bases, and 9 bases had no gene match. The DNA of the CDR3 is TGCAGTGCTAGTTGGAGACAGGGCACGGAAAAACTGTTTTTT. As protein: CSASWRQGTEKLFF.

This clonotype was seen only once. This sequence joins TRBV2 and TRBJ2-5; D remains unclear. Gene TRBJ2-7 matches the end of the DNA better, so the J call may be wrong. In germline, CDR1 is SNHLY, CDR2 FYNNEI. The CDR3 loop spans 13 amino acids. CDR3 bases: TGTGCCAGCAGTGAGGCCGTTCCCTACGAGCAGTACTTC. Encoded protein: CASSEAVPYEQYF.

V usage is TRBV24-1 and J usage is TRBJ1-2; D is unclear. V shed 4 bases and J shed 5 bases, with 10 bases lying between them. CDR1 and CDR2 (germline): KGHDR, SFDVKD. This CDR3 is 13 amino acids long. CDR3 sequence: CATSDDNMYGYTF. CDR3 DNA sequence: TGTGCCACCAGTGACGACAACATGTATGGCTACACCTTC.

The rearrangement joins TRBV7-9 to TRBJ2-5, with TRBD1 matching over 10 bases. The V segment lost 8 bases and the J segment 3 bases; nucleotides outside the gene matches: 6. CDR3 size: 14 residues. Germline V lookup: CDR1 SEHNR, CDR2 FQNEAQ (reference sequence). CDR3 in amino acids: CASASGTGEETQYF. As DNA, the CDR3 is TGTGCCAGCGCCTCCGGGACAGGGGAAGAGACCCAGTACTTC. The whole variable domain, filled in from reference TRBV7-9 and TRBJ2-5, reads DTGVSQNPRHKITKRGQNVTFRCDPISEHNRLYWYRQTLGQGPEFLTYFQNEAQLEKSRLLSDRFSAERPKGSFSTLEIQRTEQGDSAMYLCASASGTGEETQYFGPGTRLLVL.